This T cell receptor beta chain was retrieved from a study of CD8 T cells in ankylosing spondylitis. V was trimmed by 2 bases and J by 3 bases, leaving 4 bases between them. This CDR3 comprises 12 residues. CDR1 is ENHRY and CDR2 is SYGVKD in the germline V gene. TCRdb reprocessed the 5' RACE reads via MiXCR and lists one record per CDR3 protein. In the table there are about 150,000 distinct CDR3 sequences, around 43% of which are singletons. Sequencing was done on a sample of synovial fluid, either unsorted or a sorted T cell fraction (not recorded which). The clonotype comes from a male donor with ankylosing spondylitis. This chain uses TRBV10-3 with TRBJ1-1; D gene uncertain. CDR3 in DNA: TGTGCCATCAGTGAGGCGGACACTGAAGCTTTCTTT. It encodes CAISEADTEAFF.